This paragraph reports one T cell receptor (beta chain). Its target is not known. TCRdb reanalyzed the 5' RACE reads, giving one entry per CDR3 protein sequence and no DNA. Its listing shows about 160,000 distinct CDR3 sequences. The sample belongs to a study of monozygotic twins with inflammatory bowel disease. Whole-study findings and limits: IBD-affected twins scored below their healthy co-twins in TCRbeta diversity (inverse Simpson). Distinction of different T cell subtypes was not possible.

This sequence was found in a human donor with ulcerative colitis or Crohn's disease, or a healthy co-twin of an affected twin (not recorded which). Sequenced material: blood.

The CDR3 loop reads CAISEGQGYEQYF. The chain is built from TRBV10-3 and TRBJ2-7; TCRdb selects TRBD1, and the lack of DNA leaves this call unchecked. Germline CDR1 is ENHRY and CDR2 is SYGVKD. The CDR3 runs to 13 residues.